This entry lists 25 T cell receptor beta chains sequenced from one sample in a study of blood T cell repertoires in COVID-19. Sequencing used immunoSEQ multiplex PCR; TCRdb keeps in-frame clones, though not all of them. Of around 130,000 clones in the sample, approximately 87% were seen once. The sequencing sample was made of peripheral blood. The receptors originated from a man in his 70s with active COVID-19.

The chain links TRBV6-2 or TRBV6-3 to TRBJ2-3; D is undetermined. The CDR3 is 15 residues long. Germline loops: CDR1 MNHEY, CDR2 SVGEGT. With 2 bases removed from V and 3 bases from J, the gap between germline ends came to 12 bases. CDR3: CASSYKVTSTDTQYF. CDR3 sequence (DNA): TGTGCCAGCAGTTACAAGGTGACTTCGACAGATACGCAGTATTTT.

The chain combines TRBV7-2 with TRBJ1-5, with TRBD1 identical over 7 bases. Germline CDR1 is SGHTA and CDR2 is FQGNSA. The CDR3 extends over 15 amino acids. The trim removed 3 bases at V and 3 bases at J, leaving 5 bases unmatched. The DNA of the CDR3 is TGTGCCAGCAGCTTGGCCAGGGGGGCCAATCAGCCCCAGCATTTT. Translating it yields CASSLARGANQPQHF.

The chain employs TRBV19 and TRBJ2-3; the D gene is possibly TRBD2 (5 bases). Trimming removed 6 bases from V and 0 bases from J, with 13 bases in between. From germline, CDR1 is LNHDA and CDR2 SQIVND (reference sequence). The CDR3 contains 15 residues. The CDR3 sequence is CASRRPSGSTDTQYF. The DNA of the CDR3 is TGTGCCAGTAGACGCCCCAGCGGCAGCACAGATACGCAGTATTTT. Variable domain in full (rest from reference TRBV19 and TRBJ2-3): DGGITQSPKYLFRKEGQNVTLSCEQNLNHDAMYWYRQDPGQGLRLIYYSQIVNDFQKGDIAEGYSVSREKKESFPLTVTSAQKNPTAFYLCASRRPSGSTDTQYFGPGTRLTVL.

The chain is built from TRBV3-1 (or the pseudogene TRBV3-2) and TRBJ2-5; D is possibly TRBD2 (5 bases). CDR3 length equals 17 residues. Looked up from germline, CDR1 is LGHDT and CDR2 is YNNKEL (reference sequence). V lost 1 base and J lost 1, with 16 bases in between. The CDR3 is CASSQGGSIPLQETQYF. The CDR3 DNA reads TGTGCCAGCAGCCAAGGTGGGAGTATCCCCCTCCAAGAGACCCAGTACTTC.

This clone was picked up one time. This chain joins TRBV6-2 or TRBV6-3 and TRBJ2-6; D not certain. The CDR3 contains 16 residues. Between the trimmed V and J ends, which lost 0 bases and 0 bases, there was a span of 6 bases. CDR1 MNHEY and CDR2 SVGEGT come from the germline V gene. CDR3 nucleotides: TGTGCCAGCAGTTACTCTTTCGTCTCTGGGGCCAACGTCCTGACTTTC. The encoded protein is CASSYSFVSGANVLTF.

V is TRBV19 and J is TRBJ1-2, with 7 nucleotides matching TRBD1. Germline lookup yields CDR1 LNHDA and CDR2 SQIVND (reference sequence). CDR3 length: 15 amino acids. V gave up 3 bases and J gave up 5 bases; unmatched junction bases: 9. This CDR3 is CASSMGQHELYGYTF. The CDR3 DNA follows: TGTGCCAGTAGTATGGGACAGCACGAATTATATGGCTACACCTTC.

This sequence joins TRBV24-1 and TRBJ2-6; weak D call: TRBD1 (5 bases). Trimming cost V 3 bases and J 1 base, with 9 bases left between them. Per germline, CDR1 KGHDR and CDR2 SFDVKD. The CDR3 is 16 residues long. The CDR3 sequence: CATSDPGLSGANVLTF. DNA for the CDR3: TGTGCCACCAGTGATCCAGGGTTATCTGGGGCCAACGTCCTGACTTTC.

The rearrangement links TRBV11-2 to TRBJ1-1; 9 nucleotides agree with TRBD1. Per the germline V gene, CDR1 is SGHAT and CDR2 is FQNNGV. This CDR3 has 16 residues. With V trimmed by 1 base and J by 4 bases, 7 bases remained unmatched. CDR3 nucleotides: TGTGCCAGCAGCTTAGGACTGGGACAGGGAAGCACTGAAGCTTTCTTT. Its protein product is CASSLGLGQGSTEAFF.

This clone has more than one count but fewer than ten. This chain links TRBV7-9 with TRBJ2-7; weak D call: TRBD2 (6 bases). The V end was cut by 11 bases, the J end by 2 bases, with 13 bases between. Germline V gives CDR1 SEHNR, CDR2 FQNEAQ (reference sequence). This CDR3 is built from 12 residues. The CDR3 here is CAGGDGPYEQYF. CDR3 nucleotide sequence: TGTGCCGGAGGGGACGGCCCCTACGAGCAGTACTTC.

This chain connects TRBV4-1 to TRBJ2-2, with 7 positions matching TRBD1. The junction had 6 bases not matched to a gene; V was cut back by 4 bases and J by 4 bases. The CDR3 loop spans 15 amino acids. Germline CDR1 is MGHRA and CDR2 is YSYEKL. This CDR3 is CASSPPGTATGELFF. In DNA form, the CDR3 reads TGCGCCAGCAGCCCACCCGGGACAGCCACCGGGGAGCTGTTTTTT.

The chain joins TRBV6-1 to TRBJ2-7, with D maybe TRBD1 (5 bases). CDR1 MNHNS and CDR2 SASEGT come from the germline V gene. The length of the CDR3 is 15 residues. V was shortened by 3 bases and J by 1 base, with 13 bases between the two germline ends. The CDR3 region is CASSDEKGISYEQYF. CDR3 coding DNA: TGTGCCAGCAGTGATGAAAAGGGGATTTCCTACGAGCAGTACTTC.

The chain links TRBV2 to TRBJ1-4, with TRBD1 matching over 7 bases. CDR1 and CDR2 from the germline V gene are SNHLY and FYNNEI. Trimming removed 7 bases from V and 5 bases from J; junction bases left unmatched: 10. The CDR3 spans 15 residues. In DNA form, the CDR3 reads TGTGCCAGCACCCTAGCAGGGACAGAAAATGAAAAACTGTTTTTT. Protein sequence: CASTLAGTENEKLFF.

This clone was found once. This rearrangement joins TRBV19 to TRBJ1-6; D perhaps matches TRBD1 (5 bases). This CDR3 has 17 amino acids. With 1 base removed from V and 10 bases from J, the gap between germline ends came to 20 bases. CDR1 LNHDA and CDR2 SQIVND come from the germline V gene (reference sequence). CDR3 region: CASSIGPAGRTGSPLHF. The DNA for the CDR3 is TGTGCCAGTAGTATAGGTCCCGCAGGGCGAACTGGATCACCCCTCCACTTT.

In this sample, this clone turned up many times. The gene calls are TRBV5-4 and TRBJ2-7; TRBD1 might be the D (6 bases). Trimming shortened V by 0 bases and J by 2 bases, and 6 bases separated the two germline ends. The V gene's germline CDR1 is SGHNT and CDR2 YYREEE (reference sequence). The CDR3 covers 13 residues. As DNA, the CDR3 is TGTGCCAGCAGCTTGGGGGGGCCCTACGAGCAGTACTTC. It codes for CASSLGGPYEQYF.

The chain couples TRBV19 to TRBJ2-7, with D perhaps TRBD1 (5 bases). Trimming left V 2 bases short and J 7 bases short, with 12 bases between. In germline, CDR1 is LNHDA, CDR2 SQIVND (reference sequence). The CDR3 has 13 amino acids. The CDR3 loop is CASSISQGEEQYF. The DNA for the CDR3 is TGTGCCAGTAGTATATCCCAGGGTGAAGAGCAGTACTTC. The full variable domain, in which reference TRBV19 and TRBJ2-7 provide the parts outside the CDR3, is DGGITQSPKYLFRKEGQNVTLSCEQNLNHDAMYWYRQDPGQGLRLIYYSQIVNDFQKGDIAEGYSVSREKKESFPLTVTSAQKNPTAFYLCASSISQGEEQYFGPGTRLTVT.

This chain uses TRBV2 with TRBJ2-3, with TRBD2 matching over 14 bases. CDR1 SNHLY and CDR2 FYNNEI come from the germline V gene. The CDR3 spans 14 residues. V gave up 8 bases and J gave up 3 bases; unmatched junction bases: 1. The CDR3 loop reads CASGLAGGTDTQYF. CDR3 coding DNA: TGTGCCAGCGGACTAGCGGGGGGTACAGATACGCAGTATTTT.

A single count supports this clone. V is TRBV3-1 (or the pseudogene TRBV3-2) and J is TRBJ2-5; 7 bases fit TRBD1. This CDR3 has 14 residues. V trimming: 0 bases; J trimming: 7 bases; junction bases outside the gene matches: 5. Germline assignment: CDR1 LGHDT and CDR2 YNNKEL (reference sequence). CDR3 sequence: CASSQEGAGGTQYF. The CDR3 nucleotides read TGTGCCAGCAGCCAAGAAGGGGCAGGGGGGACCCAGTACTTC.

The chain is built from TRBV15 and TRBJ1-6; a possible D gene is TRBD1 (5 bases). Germline V gene lookup returns CDR1 LNHNV and CDR2 YYDKDF (reference sequence). Trimming pared 3 bases from V and 6 bases from J, leaving 9 bases between. The CDR3 length is 14 residues. The CDR3 nucleotides read TGTGCCACCAGCAGGGACATCATTAATTCACCCCTCCACTTT. It encodes CATSRDIINSPLHF.

Only one count was recorded for this clone. The chain carries TRBV19 and TRBJ2-5; D may be TRBD2 (6 bases). V was clipped by 5 bases and J by 2 bases, with 18 bases between them. The germline V gene encodes CDR1 LNHDA and CDR2 SQIVND (reference sequence). This CDR3 is 16 amino acids long. The CDR3 nucleotides read TGTGCCAGTAGTGCTTCTGGGGGGAGGAGACAAGAGACCCAGTACTTC. It specifies CASSASGGRRQETQYF.

The chain employs TRBV28 and TRBJ1-2; TRBD1 matches at 7 bases. The CDR3 length is 12 residues. Germline lookup yields CDR1 MDHEN and CDR2 SYDVKM. V trimming: 7 bases; J trimming: 5 bases; junction bases outside the gene matches: 4. CDR3 in amino acids: CASNIQGYGYTF. As DNA, the CDR3 is TGTGCCAGCAATATACAGGGGTATGGCTACACCTTC.

V usage is TRBV9 and J usage is TRBJ1-1; D perhaps matches TRBD1 (5 bases). The germline V gene encodes CDR1 SGDLS and CDR2 YYNGEE. V lost 4 bases to trimming and J lost 2 bases, with 9 bases between them. CDR3 length: 13 amino acids. The CDR3 sequence is CASSRGGNTEAFF. Written as DNA, the CDR3 is TGTGCCAGCAGCCGGGGGGGAAACACTGAAGCTTTCTTT.

The rearrangement uses TRBV5-1 and TRBJ2-5, with 8 bases matching TRBD2. Germline CDR1 is SGHRS and CDR2 is YFSETQ. Germline trimming cut 2 bases from V and 9 bases from J; bases unmatched to any gene: 15. The CDR3 runs to 16 residues. The CDR3 nucleotides are TGCGCCAGCAGCTTTAGCGGGGACATACAACTAGGGGCCCAGTACTTC. Amino acid sequence: CASSFSGDIQLGAQYF.

The J gene is TRBJ2-3, the V gene TRBV4-3, with TRBD2 matching over 11 bases. The length of the CDR3 is 18 residues. CDR1 is LGHNA, CDR2 YSLEER, per germline. Trimming at V came to 2 bases and at J to 0 bases, leaving 7 bases not matched to a gene. The chain's CDR3 is CASSQYSGRAPSTDTQYF. The CDR3 DNA follows: TGCGCCAGCAGCCAATATAGCGGGAGGGCACCTAGCACAGATACGCAGTATTTT.

The chain couples TRBV7-6 to TRBJ2-5; perhaps TRBD1 as D (6 bases). V lost 5 bases and J lost 5, with 15 bases in between. Germline CDR1 is SGHVS and CDR2 is FNYEAQ. The CDR3 totals 14 residues. CDR3 protein: CASSPRWGQETQYF. The CDR3 DNA reads TGTGCCAGCAGCCCAAGGTGGGGGCAGGAGACCCAGTACTTC. The entire variable domain, with the rest obtained from reference TRBV7-6 and TRBJ2-5, is as follows: GAGVSQSPRYKVTKRGQDVALRCDPISGHVSLYWYRQALGQGPEFLTYFNYEAQQDKSGLPNDRFSAERPEGSISTLTIQRTEQRDSAMYRCASSPRWGQETQYFGPGTRLLVL.

The V gene is TRBV19, the J gene TRBJ2-7, with D hard to call. Trimming pared 1 base from V and 6 bases from J, leaving 13 bases between. Per the germline V gene, CDR1 is LNHDA and CDR2 is SQIVND (reference sequence). The CDR3 is made up of 14 amino acids. The CDR3 DNA reads TGTGCCAGTAGTATAGGAGCATCTTACCCCGAGCAGTACTTC. It is translated as CASSIGASYPEQYF.